This T cell receptor (beta chain) was identified during a study of T cell responses to AZD1222 COVID-19 vaccine. Study-wide results and caveats: Donors, mostly white British, included more females; clonal diversity was possibly underestimated. Just six or seven AZD1222 recipients tested seropositive at baseline.

Germline V gene data show CDR1 as MDHEN and CDR2 as SYDVKM. V dropped 6 bases and J dropped 3 bases, with 14 bases sitting between them. CDR3 length: 14 amino acids. TCRdb's copy holds only in-frame clones and misses some; the assay was immunoSEQ multiplex PCR. The table records about 130,000 clones, around 92% of them present only once. Comment on this clone: Its target is unknown.

The chain combines TRBV28 with TRBJ1-2; D perhaps matches TRBD1 (5 bases). The sequence came from an adult in good health. The sample was peripheral blood, taken on day 0 of AZD1222 vaccination. The CDR3 DNA follows: TGTGCCAGCAGCACCGTGGGGGGGTACTATGGCTACACCTTC. It codes for CASSTVGGYYGYTF.